The clone carrying this T cell receptor beta chain was recorded many times. Its antigen is as yet unknown. This CDR3 spans 14 amino acids. V lost 8 bases and J lost 0; bases outside the gene matches: 4. Germline loops: CDR1 ENHRY, CDR2 SYGVKD. MiXCR, run by TCRdb on the 5' RACE reads, gives a single entry per CDR3 protein. The sample lists some 630,000 distinct CDR3 sequences; under 8.5% were seen once. The sample belongs to a study of identical twins. Study observations and caveats: Weaker excess twin sharing was seen among beta out-of-frame sequences.

A further study also used this sample, focusing on yellow fever vaccine responses in identical twins.

The TCR comes from a woman younger than 30 in good health. Sequencing used PBMCs. The gene calls are TRBV10-3 and TRBJ1-3, with TRBD1 identical over 7 bases. In DNA, the CDR3 is TGTGCCATCGGGACAGTTCTCTCTGGAAACACCATATATTTT. Translating it yields CAIGTVLSGNTIYF.